The 32 T cell receptor beta chains below all came from one sample that was sequenced in a study of cytomegalovirus exposure and HLA in healthy donors. It was with 60 Vbeta and 13 Jbeta primers that the PCR ran. TCRdb's table, derived via immunoSEQ multiplex PCR, lists solely in-frame clones and lacks some. This table has about 120,000 clones, about 75% appearing once. Sequencing was performed on PBMCs. These TCRs come from a man in his sixties in good health and CMV-seropositive.

V gene TRBV7-8 combines with J gene TRBJ2-7, with 9 bases aligning to TRBD1. The V gene's germline CDR1 is SGHVS and CDR2 FQNEAQ. V shed 5 bases, J shed 3 bases, and the junction held 8 bases outside the gene matches. The CDR3 spans 15 residues. The CDR3 region is CASSRAGTGNYEQYF. Written as DNA, the CDR3 is TGTGCCAGCAGCCGCGCCGGGACAGGGAACTACGAGCAGTACTTC. The whole variable domain, filled in from reference TRBV7-8 and TRBJ2-7, reads GAGVSQSPRYKVAKRGQDVALRCDPISGHVSLFWYQQALGQGPEFLTYFQNEAQLDKSGLPSDRFFAERPEGSVSTLKIQRTQQEDSAVYLCASSRAGTGNYEQYFGPGTRLTVT.

The chain has TRBV27 and TRBJ2-3; D perhaps matches TRBD1 (6 bases). The CDR3 loop spans 16 amino acids. V was shortened by 6 bases and J by 0 bases, with 16 bases between the two germline ends. Germline V gene data show CDR1 as MNHEY and CDR2 as SMNVEV (reference sequence). This CDR3 reads CASSLLQGLSTDTQYF. Here the CDR3 DNA reads TGTGCCAGCAGCTTACTCCAGGGGCTGAGCACAGATACGCAGTATTTT.

The chain employs TRBV29-1 and TRBJ1-5; D ambiguous. Trimming cost V 6 bases and J 0 bases, with 9 bases left between them. Germline values: CDR1 SQVTM, CDR2 ANQGSEA. The CDR3 contains 13 residues. CDR3 sequence: CSVWEGSNQPQHF. The CDR3 DNA is TGCAGCGTGTGGGAGGGTAGCAATCAGCCCCAGCATTTT. Full variable domain (outside the CDR3, taken from reference TRBV29-1 and TRBJ1-5): SAVISQKPSRDICQRGTSLTIQCQVDSQVTMMFWYRQQPGQSLTLIATANQGSEATYESGFVIDKFPISRPNLTFSTLTVSNMSPEDSSIYLCSVWEGSNQPQHFGDGTRLSIL.

The CDR3: CASSLYSGNQPQHF. CDR3 coding DNA: TGTGCCAGCAGTTTATACAGTGGCAATCAGCCCCAGCATTTT. The J gene is TRBJ1-5, the V gene TRBV6-5; D is unclear. CDR1 is MNHEY and CDR2 is SVGAGI in the germline V gene. The CDR3 contains 14 residues. V lost 4 bases, J lost 2 bases, and 9 bases lay in between.

The J gene is TRBJ2-7, the V gene TRBV7-6; 9 bases match TRBD1. Looked up from germline, CDR1 is SGHVS and CDR2 is FNYEAQ. This CDR3 contains 13 residues. V lost 3 bases, J lost 7 bases, and 4 bases stayed unmatched. CDR3 nucleotides: TGTGCCAGCAGCTTCGACAGGGGGAGGGAGCAGTACTTC. It specifies CASSFDRGREQYF.

The rearrangement links TRBV18 to TRBJ2-2; D might be TRBD2 (5 bases). Germline V gives CDR1 KGHSH, CDR2 LQKENI. The CDR3 totals 12 residues. V was pared by 3 bases and J by 6 bases, with 5 bases between. CDR3 protein: CASSPDSGELFF. The CDR3 DNA is TGTGCCAGCTCACCGGACTCCGGGGAGCTGTTTTTT.

J is TRBJ2-7 and V is TRBV5-1; 10 nucleotides line up with TRBD1. The V gene end was trimmed by 4 bases and the J gene end by 7 bases; junction bases not matched to a gene: 11. Germline CDR1 reads SGHRS; CDR2 reads YFSETQ. The CDR3 runs to 15 residues. The CDR3 DNA reads TGCGCCAGCAGCCCGGACAGGGGGACCCTTGGAGAGCAGTACTTC. Amino acid sequence: CASSPDRGTLGEQYF.

The genes are TRBV5-6 and TRBJ2-7; a possible D gene is TRBD1 (5 bases). CDR3 length equals 18 residues. V gave up 4 bases and J gave up 0 bases, with 23 bases separating them. CDR1 and CDR2 from the germline V gene are SGHDT and YYEEEE. The CDR3 region is CASSLAGLRFVYSYEQYF. The CDR3 region has the DNA TGTGCCAGCAGCCTGGCAGGGTTAAGGTTCGTGTACTCCTACGAGCAGTACTTC.

This chain connects TRBV11-3 to TRBJ1-2; possible D gene TRBD1, 6 bases. The germline V and J ends were trimmed by 5 bases and 3 bases, with 10 bases remaining between them. The CDR3 extends over 13 amino acids. Germline CDR1 and CDR2: SGHNT and YENEEA. As DNA, the CDR3 is TGTGCCAGCAGCCAACAGGGTGACTATGGCTACACCTTC. It encodes CASSQQGDYGYTF.

This clone has a single count. The chain employs TRBV10-1 and TRBJ1-6; no reliable D call. Germline V lookup: CDR1 WNHNN, CDR2 SYGVQD (reference sequence). This CDR3 is 13 amino acids long. V lost 6 bases to trimming and J lost 7 bases, with 10 bases between them. The CDR3 spells CASRGFGNSPLHF. DNA of the CDR3: TGCGCCAGCAGGGGTTTCGGGAATTCACCCCTCCACTTT.

This chain uses TRBV6-6 with TRBJ2-7, with 9 bases matching TRBD1. CDR3 length: 14 residues. The V segment lost 6 bases and the J segment 5 bases; nucleotides outside the gene matches: 8. Germline V gene data show CDR1 as MNHNY and CDR2 as SVGAGI (reference sequence). The CDR3 is CASSHRDRDHEQYF. In DNA, the CDR3 is TGTGCCAGCAGCCACCGGGACAGGGACCACGAGCAGTACTTC.

The chain couples TRBV7-3 to TRBJ2-7; D is perhaps TRBD1 (5 bases). Looked up from germline, CDR1 is SGHTA and CDR2 is FQGTGA. V was cut by 2 bases and J by 2 bases, with 10 bases left in between. The CDR3 loop spans 14 amino acids. Here the CDR3 DNA reads TGTGCCAGCAGCTTATCCCCAGGGCCCTACGAGCAGTACTTC. Translating gives CASSLSPGPYEQYF.

This clone was recorded once. The rearrangement links TRBV27 to TRBJ1-6, with D unclear. V was cut by 0 bases and J by 7 bases, with 4 bases left in between. Germline loops: CDR1 MNHEY, CDR2 SMNVEV (reference sequence). The CDR3 runs to 13 residues. DNA of the CDR3: TGTGCCAGCAGTTTATCGAGGAATTCACCCCTCCACTTT. Residues: CASSLSRNSPLHF.

The chain's CDR3 is CASSASGNSYNEQFF. The CDR3 DNA sequence: TGTGCCAGCAGCGCATCAGGGAACTCCTACAATGAGCAGTTCTTC. The chain links TRBV7-7 to TRBJ2-1; the D gene is possibly TRBD1 (5 bases). Trimming took off 5 bases at V and 0 bases at J, with 11 bases between the two ends. The CDR3 sequence is 15 residues long. Germline assignment: CDR1 SSHAT and CDR2 FNYEAQ (reference sequence).

The chain employs TRBV5-1 and TRBJ1-2, with a weak D call TRBD1 (5 bases). The CDR3 is 14 amino acids. The V end was cut by 4 bases, the J end by 3 bases, with 13 bases between. Germline V gene lookup returns CDR1 SGHRS and CDR2 YFSETQ. CDR3 amino acids: CASSQGGIHYGYTF. CDR3 DNA sequence: TGCGCCAGCAGCCAGGGAGGGATACACTATGGCTACACCTTC.

The chain combines TRBV4-3 with TRBJ1-2; D is unclear. CDR3 size: 15 residues. Between the trimmed V and J ends, which lost 5 bases and 4 bases, there was a span of 17 bases. Germline CDR1 reads LGHNA; CDR2 reads YSLEER. The CDR3: CASSDYKDWSYGYTF. The DNA for the CDR3 is TGCGCCAGCAGCGACTACAAGGACTGGAGCTATGGCTACACCTTC.

The J gene is TRBJ2-5, the V gene TRBV18; 7 positions agree with TRBD1. This CDR3 comprises 14 residues. With V trimmed by 6 bases and J by 1 base, 5 bases remained unmatched. CDR1 and CDR2 (germline): KGHSH, LQKENI. The CDR3 sequence is CASSLRQGQETQYF. DNA for the CDR3: TGTGCCAGCTCCCTACGACAGGGCCAAGAGACCCAGTACTTC.

The chain uses TRBV15 and TRBJ2-1; TRBD2 matches at 12 bases. CDR3 length: 18 amino acids. V shed 0 bases, J shed 8 bases, and the junction held 11 bases outside the gene matches. The V gene's germline CDR1 is LNHNV and CDR2 YYDKDF (reference sequence). The CDR3 DNA reads as TGTGCCACCAGCAGAGACGAGCTAGCGGGAGGGCCCTCAGATGAGCAGTTCTTC. As protein: CATSRDELAGGPSDEQFF. Variable domain in full (rest from reference TRBV15 and TRBJ2-1): DAMVIQNPRYQVTQFGKPVTLSCSQTLNHNVMYWYQQKSSQAPKLLFHYYDKDFNNEADTPDNFQSRRPNTSFCFLDIRSPGLGDTAMYLCATSRDELAGGPSDEQFFGPGTRLTVL.

J is TRBJ2-4 and V is TRBV4-1, with D perhaps matching TRBD1 (6 bases). Germline values: CDR1 MGHRA, CDR2 YSYEKL. The CDR3 runs to 18 residues. V was cut by 0 bases and J by 0 bases, with 15 bases left in between. The CDR3 sequence: CASSQEALGQIAKNIQYF. The CDR3 region has the DNA TGCGCCAGCAGCCAAGAAGCCCTCGGACAGATAGCCAAAAACATTCAGTACTTC.

The chain combines TRBV27 with TRBJ1-3; D gene unclear. The germline CDR1 and CDR2 sequences are MNHEY and SMNVEV (reference sequence). V dropped 5 bases and J dropped 0 bases, with 11 bases sitting between them. The CDR3 spans 15 residues. The CDR3 DNA sequence: TGTGCCAGCAGTCTTGGGAGCCCCTCTGGAAACACCATATATTTT. This translates into CASSLGSPSGNTIYF.

This CDR3 is CASSSREGDYNEQFF. DNA of the CDR3: TGCGCCAGCAGCTCGCGGGAGGGGGACTACAATGAGCAGTTCTTC. This chain connects TRBV5-1 to TRBJ2-1; 9 nucleotides agree with TRBD2. The CDR3 consists of 15 residues. In germline, CDR1 is SGHRS, CDR2 YFSETQ. The J segment lost 3 bases and the V segment lost 3 bases, leaving 4 bases of the junction unmatched.

CDR3 in amino acids: CASSSQAGAANEQFF. DNA for the CDR3: TGTGCCAGCAGTTCTCAGGCGGGGGCGGCCAATGAGCAGTTCTTC. The rearrangement links TRBV28 to TRBJ2-1; perhaps TRBD2 as D (7 bases). V lost 4 bases and J lost 6, with 16 bases in between. This CDR3 region has 15 residues. CDR1 MDHEN and CDR2 SYDVKM come from the germline V gene.

A few counts support this clone. The rearrangement uses TRBV6-5 and TRBJ1-6; 9 bases agree with TRBD1. The CDR3 is 13 residues long. Germline CDR1 reads MNHEY; CDR2 reads SVGAGI. V lost 2 bases to trimming and J lost 17 bases; unmatched junction nucleotides: 7. The CDR3 sequence is CASSYTTGQGIHF. The CDR3 DNA is TGTGCCAGCAGTTACACAACGGGACAGGGAATCCACTTT.

Within the sample, this clone is medium-sized. The V and J genes are TRBV6-1 and TRBJ1-6; 9 bases line up with TRBD1. The germline CDR1 and CDR2 sequences are MNHNS and SASEGT. The CDR3 runs to 13 residues. V trimming: 6 bases; J trimming: 10 bases; junction bases outside the gene matches: 4. CDR3 amino acids: CASRWTGASPLHF. CDR3 sequence (DNA): TGTGCCAGCAGATGGACAGGGGCCTCACCCCTCCACTTT.

This CDR3 reads CASSASGHAGYGYTF. The CDR3 DNA is TGTGCCAGTAGTGCTTCGGGCCACGCAGGGTATGGCTACACCTTC. The chain has TRBV19 and TRBJ1-2; D possibly corresponds to TRBD1 (5 bases). Trimming took 5 bases from V and 5 from J, leaving 18 bases between them. The CDR3 is made up of 15 amino acids. Germline assignment: CDR1 LNHDA and CDR2 SQIVND (reference sequence). Complete variable domain (other parts from reference TRBV19 and TRBJ1-2): DGGITQSPKYLFRKEGQNVTLSCEQNLNHDAMYWYRQDPGQGLRLIYYSQIVNDFQKGDIAEGYSVSREKKESFPLTVTSAQKNPTAFYLCASSASGHAGYGYTFGSGTRLTVV.

This clone was picked up a small number of times. The V and J genes are TRBV11-3 and TRBJ1-3, with D tentatively TRBD1 (5 bases). Germline-derived CDR1 and CDR2 are SGHNT and YENEEA. Trimming pared 10 bases from V and 2 bases from J, leaving 15 bases between. This CDR3 has 14 residues. DNA for the CDR3: TGTGCCACCGCCGCAGGGAGGACTGGAAACACCATATATTTT. Translating it yields CATAAGRTGNTIYF.

The chain combines TRBV7-9 with TRBJ1-1, with D possibly matching TRBD1 (5 bases). This CDR3 has 16 amino acids. Germline lookup yields CDR1 SEHNR and CDR2 FQNEAQ (reference sequence). Trimming left V 1 base short and J 0 bases short, with 12 bases between. The CDR3 protein is CASSLGDGAMNTEAFF. The CDR3 bases are TGTGCCAGCAGCTTAGGAGATGGGGCAATGAACACTGAAGCTTTCTTT. Filled out from reference TRBV7-9 and TRBJ1-1, the complete variable domain reads DTGVSQNPRHKITKRGQNVTFRCDPISEHNRLYWYRQTLGQGPEFLTYFQNEAQLEKSRLLSDRFSAERPKGSFSTLEIQRTEQGDSAMYLCASSLGDGAMNTEAFFGQGTRLTVV.

This clone appeared once. The rearrangement links TRBV6-5 to TRBJ2-3; D gene ambiguous. This CDR3 region has 14 residues. Germline CDR1 and CDR2: MNHEY and SVGAGI. Deletions cut 3 bases from V and 1 base from J, with 8 bases between. CDR3: CASSYSRGTDTQYF. CDR3 sequence (DNA): TGTGCCAGCAGTTATTCCCGGGGCACAGATACGCAGTATTTT.

V usage is TRBV5-1 and J usage is TRBJ1-1, with a weak D call TRBD1 (5 bases). This CDR3 comprises 13 residues. Germline lookup yields CDR1 SGHRS and CDR2 YFSETQ. V lost 5 bases and J 4 bases, leaving 12 bases between the germline ends. The CDR3 DNA sequence: TGCGCCAGCAGGGCAGGGTTGGCCACTGAAGCTTTCTTT. Amino acids: CASRAGLATEAFF.

The chain links TRBV4-1 to TRBJ1-2; D is uncertain. There are 14 residues in the CDR3. From germline, CDR1 is MGHRA and CDR2 YSYEKL. Trimming took 0 bases from V and 6 from J, leaving 11 bases between them. As DNA, the CDR3 is TGCGCCAGCAGCCAAGATGCATTCCCGGATGGCTACACCTTC. Protein sequence: CASSQDAFPDGYTF.

This chain uses TRBV6-6 with TRBJ2-1; TRBD2 agrees at 12 bases. CDR1 is MNHNY and CDR2 is SVGAGI in the germline V gene (reference sequence). This CDR3 contains 16 residues. The ends lost 5 bases at V and 8 bases at J; junction bases unmatched: 10. For the CDR3, the DNA is TGTGCCAGCAGTCAGCTTCTAGCGGGAGGGAGGTATGAGCAGTTCTTC. Amino acid sequence: CASSQLLAGGRYEQFF.

The genes are TRBV4-1 and TRBJ1-6; 7 nucleotides line up with TRBD1. The CDR3 sequence is 20 residues long. Germline values: CDR1 MGHRA, CDR2 YSYEKL. V lost 0 bases, J lost 0 bases, and 11 bases stayed unmatched. CDR3 sequence reads: CASSQEMRQGYSSYNSPLHF. The DNA for the CDR3 is TGCGCCAGCAGCCAAGAAATGAGACAGGGTTACAGCTCCTATAATTCACCCCTCCACTTT.